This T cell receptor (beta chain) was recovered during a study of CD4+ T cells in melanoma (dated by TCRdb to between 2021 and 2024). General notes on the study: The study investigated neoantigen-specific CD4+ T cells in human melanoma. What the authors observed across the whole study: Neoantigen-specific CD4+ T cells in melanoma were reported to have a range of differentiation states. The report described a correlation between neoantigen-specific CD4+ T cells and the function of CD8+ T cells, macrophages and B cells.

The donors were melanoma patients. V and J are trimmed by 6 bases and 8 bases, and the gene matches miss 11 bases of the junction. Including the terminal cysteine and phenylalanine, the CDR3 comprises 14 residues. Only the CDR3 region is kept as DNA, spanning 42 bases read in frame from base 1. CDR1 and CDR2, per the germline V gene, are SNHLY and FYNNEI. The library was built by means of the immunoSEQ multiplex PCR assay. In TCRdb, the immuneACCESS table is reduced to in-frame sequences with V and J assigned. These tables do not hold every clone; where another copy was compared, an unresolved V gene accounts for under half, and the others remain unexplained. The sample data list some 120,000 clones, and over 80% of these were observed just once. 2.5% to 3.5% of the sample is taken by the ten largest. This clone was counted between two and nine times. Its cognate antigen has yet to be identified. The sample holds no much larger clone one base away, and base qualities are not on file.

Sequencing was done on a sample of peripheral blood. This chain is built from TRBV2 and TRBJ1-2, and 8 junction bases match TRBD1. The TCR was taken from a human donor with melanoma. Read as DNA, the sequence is TGTGCCAGCAGCGTTGGACAGGGTTTGGTCGGCTACACCTTC. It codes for CASSVGQGLVGYTF.